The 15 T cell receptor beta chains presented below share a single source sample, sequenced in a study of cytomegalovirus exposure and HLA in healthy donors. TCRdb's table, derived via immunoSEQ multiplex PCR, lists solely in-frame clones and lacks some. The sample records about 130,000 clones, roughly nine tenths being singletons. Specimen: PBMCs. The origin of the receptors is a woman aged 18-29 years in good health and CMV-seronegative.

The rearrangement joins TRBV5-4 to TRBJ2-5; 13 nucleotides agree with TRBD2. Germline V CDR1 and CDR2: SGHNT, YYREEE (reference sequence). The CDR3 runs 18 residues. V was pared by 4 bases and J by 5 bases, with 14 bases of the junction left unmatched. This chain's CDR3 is CASSPVPPSLAGGETQYF. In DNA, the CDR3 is TGTGCCAGCAGCCCTGTTCCCCCCTCACTAGCGGGAGGGGAGACCCAGTACTTC.

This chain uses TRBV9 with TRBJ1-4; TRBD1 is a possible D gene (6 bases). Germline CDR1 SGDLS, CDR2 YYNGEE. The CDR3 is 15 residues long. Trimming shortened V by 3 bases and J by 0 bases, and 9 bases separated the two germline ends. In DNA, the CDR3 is TGTGCCAGCAGCGCAAGGACAGCAACTAATGAAAAACTGTTTTTT. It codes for CASSARTATNEKLFF.

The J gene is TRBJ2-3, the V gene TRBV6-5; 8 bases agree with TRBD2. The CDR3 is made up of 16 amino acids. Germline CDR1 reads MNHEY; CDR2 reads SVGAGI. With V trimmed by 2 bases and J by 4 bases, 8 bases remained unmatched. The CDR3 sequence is CASSYRAGLVADTQYF. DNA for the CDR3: TGTGCCAGCAGTTACCGGGCGGGACTAGTAGCAGATACGCAGTATTTT.

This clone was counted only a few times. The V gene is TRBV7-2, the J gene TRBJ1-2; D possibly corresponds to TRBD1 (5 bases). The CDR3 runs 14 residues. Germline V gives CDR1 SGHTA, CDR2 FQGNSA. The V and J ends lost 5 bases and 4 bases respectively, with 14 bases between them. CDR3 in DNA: TGTGCCAGCAGCCGCGGCGGGGGGTCCTATGGCTACACCTTC. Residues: CASSRGGGSYGYTF.

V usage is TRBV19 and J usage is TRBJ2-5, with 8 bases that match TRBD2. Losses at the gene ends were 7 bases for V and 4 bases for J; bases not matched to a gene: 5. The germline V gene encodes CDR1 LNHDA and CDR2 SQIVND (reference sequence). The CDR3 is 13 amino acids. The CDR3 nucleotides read TGTGCCAGTACCCACCGGGGGGGAGAGACCCAGTACTTC. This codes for CASTHRGGETQYF.

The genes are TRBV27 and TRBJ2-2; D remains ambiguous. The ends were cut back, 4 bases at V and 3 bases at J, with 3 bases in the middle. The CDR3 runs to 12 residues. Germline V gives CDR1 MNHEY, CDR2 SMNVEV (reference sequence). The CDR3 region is CASSSYTGELFF. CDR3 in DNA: TGTGCCAGCAGTTCCTACACCGGGGAGCTGTTTTTT.

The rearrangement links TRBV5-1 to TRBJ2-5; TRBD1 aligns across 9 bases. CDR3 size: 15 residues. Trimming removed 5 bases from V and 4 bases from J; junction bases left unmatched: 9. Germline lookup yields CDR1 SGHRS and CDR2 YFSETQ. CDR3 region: CASRGRTGDRETQYF. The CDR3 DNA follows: TGCGCCAGCAGGGGACGGACAGGGGATAGAGAGACCCAGTACTTC.

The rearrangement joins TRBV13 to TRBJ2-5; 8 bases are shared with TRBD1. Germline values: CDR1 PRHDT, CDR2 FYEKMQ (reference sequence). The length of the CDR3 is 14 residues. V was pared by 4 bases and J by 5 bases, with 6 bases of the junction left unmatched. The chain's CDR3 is CASSSRGPQETQYF. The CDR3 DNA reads TGTGCCAGCAGCTCCAGGGGGCCCCAGGAGACCCAGTACTTC.

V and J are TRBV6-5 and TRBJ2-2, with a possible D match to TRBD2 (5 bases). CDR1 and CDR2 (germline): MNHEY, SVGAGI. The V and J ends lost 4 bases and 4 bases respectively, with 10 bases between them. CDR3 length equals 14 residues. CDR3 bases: TGTGCCAGCAGTTTCGAGGGCGGCACCGGGGAGCTGTTTTTT. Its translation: CASSFEGGTGELFF.

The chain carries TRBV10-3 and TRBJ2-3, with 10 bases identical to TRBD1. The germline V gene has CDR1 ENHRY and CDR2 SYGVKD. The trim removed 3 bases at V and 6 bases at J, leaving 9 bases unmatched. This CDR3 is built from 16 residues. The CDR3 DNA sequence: TGTGCCATCAGTGACGACAGGGGGCAGAGGGCGGATACGCAGTATTTT. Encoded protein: CAISDDRGQRADTQYF.

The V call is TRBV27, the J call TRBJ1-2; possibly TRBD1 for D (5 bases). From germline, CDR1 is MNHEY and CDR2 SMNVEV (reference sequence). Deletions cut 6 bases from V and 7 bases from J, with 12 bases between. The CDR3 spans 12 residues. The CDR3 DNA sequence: TGTGCCAGCAGCGCCGGGGGTGGTGGCTACACCTTC. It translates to CASSAGGGGYTF.

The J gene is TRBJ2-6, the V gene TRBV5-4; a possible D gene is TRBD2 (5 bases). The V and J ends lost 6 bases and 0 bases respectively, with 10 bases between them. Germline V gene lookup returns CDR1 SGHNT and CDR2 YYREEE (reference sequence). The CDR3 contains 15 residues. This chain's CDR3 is CASTLRDSGANVLTF. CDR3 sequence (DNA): TGTGCCAGCACCCTGAGGGACTCTGGGGCCAACGTCCTGACTTTC.

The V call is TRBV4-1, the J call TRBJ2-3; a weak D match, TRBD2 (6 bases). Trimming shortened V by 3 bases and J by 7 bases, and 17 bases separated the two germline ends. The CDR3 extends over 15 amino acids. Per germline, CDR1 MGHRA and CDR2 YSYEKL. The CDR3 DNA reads TGCGCCAGCAGCCACGCCCGAACTGGCGGGAATACGCAGTATTTT. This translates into CASSHARTGGNTQYF.

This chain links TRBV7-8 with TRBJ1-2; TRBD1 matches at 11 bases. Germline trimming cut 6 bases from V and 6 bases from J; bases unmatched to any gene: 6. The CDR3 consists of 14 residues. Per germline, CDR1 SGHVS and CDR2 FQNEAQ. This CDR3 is CASSYPGQGDGYTF. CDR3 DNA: TGTGCCAGCAGTTACCCGGGACAGGGGGATGGCTACACCTTC.

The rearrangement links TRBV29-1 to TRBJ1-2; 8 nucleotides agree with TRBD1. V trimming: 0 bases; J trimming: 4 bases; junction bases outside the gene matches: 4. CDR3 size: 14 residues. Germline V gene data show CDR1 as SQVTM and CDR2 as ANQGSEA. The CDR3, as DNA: TGCAGCGTTGAAGATCGGGACAGGAGCTATGGCTACACCTTC. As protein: CSVEDRDRSYGYTF. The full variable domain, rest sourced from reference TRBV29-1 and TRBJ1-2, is SAVISQKPSRDICQRGTSLTIQCQVDSQVTMMFWYRQQPGQSLTLIATANQGSEATYESGFVIDKFPISRPNLTFSTLTVSNMSPEDSSIYLCSVEDRDRSYGYTFGSGTRLTVV.